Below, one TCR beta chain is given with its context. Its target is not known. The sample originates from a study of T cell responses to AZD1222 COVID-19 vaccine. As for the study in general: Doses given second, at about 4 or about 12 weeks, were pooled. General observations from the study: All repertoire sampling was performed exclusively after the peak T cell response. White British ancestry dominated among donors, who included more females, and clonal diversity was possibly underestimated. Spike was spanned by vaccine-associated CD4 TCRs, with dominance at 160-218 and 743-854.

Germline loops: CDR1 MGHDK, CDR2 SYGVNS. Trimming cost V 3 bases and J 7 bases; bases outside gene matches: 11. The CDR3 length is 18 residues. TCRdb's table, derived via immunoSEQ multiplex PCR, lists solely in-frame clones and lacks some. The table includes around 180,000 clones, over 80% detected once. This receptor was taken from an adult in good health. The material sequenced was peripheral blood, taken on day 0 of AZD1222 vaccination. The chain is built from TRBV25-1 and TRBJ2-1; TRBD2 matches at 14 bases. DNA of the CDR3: TGTGCCAGCAGTGATCTAGGATCCGGGACTAGCGGGGGTAATGAGCAGTTCTTC. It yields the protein CASSDLGSGTSGGNEQFF.